The entry below gives a single T cell receptor (beta chain) sequence along with its context. This specimen comes from a study of cytomegalovirus exposure and HLA in healthy donors. Germline V gene data show CDR1 as PRHDT and CDR2 as FYEKMQ (reference sequence). CDR3 length equals 16 residues. V gave up 0 bases and J gave up 0 bases, with 9 bases separating them. The data were produced by immunoSEQ multiplex PCR, yet TCRdb's version contains in-frame clones alone and is incomplete. The repertoire has around 260,000 clones, 80% to 95% of them found once; the top ten carry around 3.1%. The rearrangement uses TRBV13 and TRBJ2-4; D gene uncertain. The specimen was PBMCs. The sequence derives from a woman between 25 and 40 years old in good health and CMV-seronegative. The CDR3 coding sequence is TGTGCCAGCAGCTTAGGGCAGCTAATAGCCAAAAACATTCAGTACTTC. Translated: CASSLGQLIAKNIQYF.